The next 8 T cell receptor beta chains were all read from a single sample in a study of technical replicates of blood from a handful of donors. Here immunoSEQ multiplex PCR was the method, and the copy in TCRdb shows in-frame clones only, minus some. The data contain 70,000 to 95,000 clones, 97% of them singletons. Source material: T cells isolated from PBMCs. The origin of the receptors is a human donor in good health.

This chain joins TRBV5-8 and TRBJ1-2; 8 bases are shared with TRBD1. Trimming cost V 1 base and J 8 bases; bases outside gene matches: 10. Per germline, CDR1 SGHTS and CDR2 YDEGEE. CDR3 length equals 15 residues. This CDR3 is CASSLIIGQGRGYTF. DNA for the CDR3: TGTGCCAGCAGCTTGATTATCGGACAGGGCCGAGGCTACACCTTC.

This chain links TRBV6-5 with TRBJ1-2, with D perhaps TRBD1 (5 bases). This CDR3 comprises 11 residues. The V end lost 2 bases, the J end lost 8 bases, and 6 bases lay between the germline ends. CDR1 MNHEY and CDR2 SVGAGI come from the germline V gene. The CDR3 sequence: CASSYGGGYTF. CDR3 DNA: TGTGCCAGCAGTTACGGGGGGGGCTACACCTTC.

The CDR3 spells CASSTSGRGEQYF. For the CDR3, the DNA is TGTGCCAGCAGTACTAGCGGGAGGGGGGAGCAGTACTTC. The rearrangement joins TRBV2 to TRBJ2-7, with 13 bases fitting TRBD2. From germline, CDR1 is SNHLY and CDR2 FYNNEI. The CDR3 spans 13 residues. V gave up 5 bases and J gave up 7 bases; unmatched junction bases: 2.

The genes are TRBV4-1 and TRBJ1-4; 10 nucleotides line up with TRBD1. CDR3 length: 16 amino acids. The germline V gene encodes CDR1 MGHRA and CDR2 YSYEKL. V lost 2 bases to trimming and J lost 10 bases; unmatched junction nucleotides: 10. CDR3 residues: CASSQLPGQGMSKLFF. CDR3 nucleotides: TGCGCCAGCAGCCAATTACCGGGACAGGGGATGTCAAAACTGTTTTTT.

The chain employs TRBV15 and TRBJ1-1; unclear D gene. This CDR3 is built from 15 residues. Germline V CDR1 and CDR2: LNHNV, YYDKDF (reference sequence). V was shortened by 1 base and J by 1 base, with 10 bases between the two germline ends. For the CDR3, the DNA is TGTGCCACCAGCAGAGTAGTTGCGAGGAACACTGAAGCTTTCTTT. This codes for CATSRVVARNTEAFF.

The genes are TRBV7-2 and TRBJ1-3; perhaps TRBD1 as D (6 bases). The CDR3 covers 14 residues. Germline CDR1 SGHTA, CDR2 FQGNSA. V was trimmed by 3 bases and J by 7 bases, leaving 13 bases between them. The CDR3 spells CASSLGGGRNTIYF. CDR3 coding DNA: TGTGCCAGCAGCTTGGGGGGGGGCAGGAACACCATATATTTT.

The chain links TRBV28 to TRBJ2-2; D ambiguous. Trimming took 11 bases from V and 3 from J, leaving 7 bases between them. Per germline, CDR1 MDHEN and CDR2 SYDVKM. This CDR3 contains 11 residues. Written as DNA, the CDR3 is TGTGCCTGCTCGGACACCGGGGAGCTGTTTTTT. Its translation: CACSDTGELFF.

This rearrangement joins TRBV7-2 to TRBJ1-2, with 8 bases fitting TRBD1. The germline V gene has CDR1 SGHTA and CDR2 FQGNSA. With 5 bases clipped from V and 1 base from J, the junction kept 15 bases outside the gene matches. CDR3 length: 18 residues. CDR3 in DNA: TGTGCCAGCAGCGAAATCAGGCAGGGGGCGTCCCGTAACTATGGCTACACCTTC. Protein product: CASSEIRQGASRNYGYTF.